This paragraph covers one T cell receptor beta chain sequence. Sample-barcoded 5' priming and a J-beta primer mix drove a second PCR of 7 to 11 cycles. TCRdb processed the 5' RACE reads anew with MiXCR; each CDR3 protein has one entry. In the table there are 1.5 million or so distinct CDR3 sequences, roughly 43% of which are singletons. The data were taken from a study of blood T cells in healthy people across ages. Trimming pared 0 bases from V and 6 bases from J, leaving 12 bases between. The CDR3 totals 15 residues. Germline CDR1 and CDR2: DFQATT and SNEGSKA (reference sequence). The sample was blood. The receptor was isolated from a woman aged 18 to 35 in good health. The J gene is TRBJ1-6, the V gene TRBV20-1; D might be TRBD1 (6 bases). The CDR3 reads CSARDAGTPNSPLHF. CDR3 DNA sequence: TGCAGTGCTAGAGATGCGGGGACACCTAATTCACCCCTCCACTTT.